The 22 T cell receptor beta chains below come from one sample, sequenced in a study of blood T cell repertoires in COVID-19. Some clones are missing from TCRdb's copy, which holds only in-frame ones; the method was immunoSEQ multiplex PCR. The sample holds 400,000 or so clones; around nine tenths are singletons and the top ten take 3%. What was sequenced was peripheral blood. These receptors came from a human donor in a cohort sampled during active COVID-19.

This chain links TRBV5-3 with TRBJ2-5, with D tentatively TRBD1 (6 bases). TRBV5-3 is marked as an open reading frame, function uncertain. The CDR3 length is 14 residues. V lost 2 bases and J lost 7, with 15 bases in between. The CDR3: CARSFRGYPWTQYF. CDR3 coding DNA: TGTGCCAGAAGCTTTAGGGGGTACCCATGGACCCAGTACTTC.

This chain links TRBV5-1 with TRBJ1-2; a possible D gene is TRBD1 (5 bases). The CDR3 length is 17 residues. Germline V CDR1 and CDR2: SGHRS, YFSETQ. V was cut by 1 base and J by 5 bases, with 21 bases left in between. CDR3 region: CASSLSRDPGGIYGYTF. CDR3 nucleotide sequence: TGCGCCAGCAGCTTGTCGAGGGACCCCGGGGGAATTTATGGCTACACCTTC.

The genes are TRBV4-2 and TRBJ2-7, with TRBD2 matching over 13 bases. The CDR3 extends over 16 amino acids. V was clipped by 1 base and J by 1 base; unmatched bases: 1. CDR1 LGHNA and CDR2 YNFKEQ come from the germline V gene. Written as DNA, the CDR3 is TGTGCCAGCAGCCAAGGACTAGCGGGAGGATCCTACGAGCAGTACTTC. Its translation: CASSQGLAGGSYEQYF.

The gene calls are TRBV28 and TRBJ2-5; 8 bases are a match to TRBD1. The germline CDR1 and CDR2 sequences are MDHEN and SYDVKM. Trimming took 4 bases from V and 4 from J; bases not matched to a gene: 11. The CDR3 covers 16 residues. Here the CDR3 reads CASSSPVTGGGETQYF. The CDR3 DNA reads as TGTGCCAGCAGTTCCCCCGTCACAGGGGGAGGAGAGACCCAGTACTTC.

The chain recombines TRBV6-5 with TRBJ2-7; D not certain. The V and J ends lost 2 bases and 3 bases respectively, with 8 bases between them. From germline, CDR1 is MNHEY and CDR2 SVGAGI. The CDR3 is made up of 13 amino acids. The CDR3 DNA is TGTGCCAGCAGTTACGGGCCAAACTACGAGCAGTACTTC. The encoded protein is CASSYGPNYEQYF.

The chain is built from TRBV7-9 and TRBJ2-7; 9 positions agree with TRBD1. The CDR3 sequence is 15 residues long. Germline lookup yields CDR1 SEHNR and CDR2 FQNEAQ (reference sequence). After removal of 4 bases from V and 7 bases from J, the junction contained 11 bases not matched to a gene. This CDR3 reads CASSSTGTGTIEQYF. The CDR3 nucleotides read TGTGCCAGCAGCTCAACCGGGACAGGGACTATTGAGCAGTACTTC.

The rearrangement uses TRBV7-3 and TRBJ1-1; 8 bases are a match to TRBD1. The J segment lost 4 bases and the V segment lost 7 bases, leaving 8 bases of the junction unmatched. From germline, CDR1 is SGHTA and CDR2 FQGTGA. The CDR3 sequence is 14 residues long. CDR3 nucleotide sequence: TGTGCCAGCAAGTGGACAGGGACTGGCACTGAAGCTTTCTTT. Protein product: CASKWTGTGTEAFF.

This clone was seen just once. This CDR3 is CASSLTSGTGFETQYF. CDR3 bases: TGCGCCAGCAGCCTCACCTCCGGGACAGGGTTTGAGACCCAGTACTTC. The chain uses TRBV5-1 and TRBJ2-5; 9 bases line up with TRBD1. V was pared by 4 bases and J by 5 bases, with 12 bases of the junction left unmatched. Germline loops: CDR1 SGHRS, CDR2 YFSETQ. The CDR3 is 16 residues long.

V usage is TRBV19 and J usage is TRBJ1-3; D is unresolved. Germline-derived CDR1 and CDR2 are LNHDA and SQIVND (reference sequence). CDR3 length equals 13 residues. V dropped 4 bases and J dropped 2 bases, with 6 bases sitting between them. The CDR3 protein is CASSTSAGNTIYF. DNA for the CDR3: TGTGCCAGTAGTACGTCCGCTGGAAACACCATATATTTT.

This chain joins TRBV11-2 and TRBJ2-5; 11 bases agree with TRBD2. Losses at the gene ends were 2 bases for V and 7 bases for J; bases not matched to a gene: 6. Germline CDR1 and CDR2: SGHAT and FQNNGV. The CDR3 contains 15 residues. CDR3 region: CASSLILAGGGTQYF. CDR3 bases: TGTGCCAGCAGCTTAATCCTAGCGGGAGGAGGGACCCAGTACTTC.

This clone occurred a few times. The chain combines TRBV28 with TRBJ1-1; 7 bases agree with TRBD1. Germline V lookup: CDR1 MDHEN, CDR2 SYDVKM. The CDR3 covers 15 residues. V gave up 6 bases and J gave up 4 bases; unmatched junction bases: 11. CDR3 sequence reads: CASRYGTATITEAFF. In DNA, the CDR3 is TGTGCCAGCAGGTACGGGACAGCCACTATCACTGAAGCTTTCTTT.

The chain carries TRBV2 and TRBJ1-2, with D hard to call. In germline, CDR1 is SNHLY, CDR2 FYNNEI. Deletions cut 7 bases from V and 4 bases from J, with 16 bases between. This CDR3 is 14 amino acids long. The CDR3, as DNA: TGTGCCAGCAAGGAAGCGAATAGCTTCTATGGCTACACCTTC. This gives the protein CASKEANSFYGYTF.

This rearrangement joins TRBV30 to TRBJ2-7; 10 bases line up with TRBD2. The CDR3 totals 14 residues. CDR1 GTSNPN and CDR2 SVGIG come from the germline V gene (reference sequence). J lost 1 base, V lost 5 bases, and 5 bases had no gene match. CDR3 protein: CAWAPLAGSYEQYF. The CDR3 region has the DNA TGTGCCTGGGCCCCACTAGCGGGATCCTACGAGCAGTACTTC.

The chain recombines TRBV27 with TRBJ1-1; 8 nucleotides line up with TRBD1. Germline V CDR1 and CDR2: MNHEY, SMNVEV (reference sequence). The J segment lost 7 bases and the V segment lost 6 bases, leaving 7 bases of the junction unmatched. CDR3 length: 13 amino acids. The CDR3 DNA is TGTGCCAGCAGCTCTGGACAGGGAGGTGAAGCTTTCTTT. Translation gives CASSSGQGGEAFF.

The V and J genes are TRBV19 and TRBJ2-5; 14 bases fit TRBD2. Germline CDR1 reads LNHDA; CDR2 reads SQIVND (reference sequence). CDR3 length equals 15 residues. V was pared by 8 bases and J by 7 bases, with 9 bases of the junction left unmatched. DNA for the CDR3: TGTGCCAGTTCCGGGACTAGCGGGAGTAGGGGGACCCAGTACTTC. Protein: CASSGTSGSRGTQYF.

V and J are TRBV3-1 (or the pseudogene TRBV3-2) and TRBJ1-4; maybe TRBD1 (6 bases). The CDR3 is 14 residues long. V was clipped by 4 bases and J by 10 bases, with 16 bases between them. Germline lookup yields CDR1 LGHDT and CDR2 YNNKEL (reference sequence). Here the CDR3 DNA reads TGTGCCAGCAGCCCCCCCGGGCAGGGGTCAAAACTGTTTTTT. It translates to CASSPPGQGSKLFF.

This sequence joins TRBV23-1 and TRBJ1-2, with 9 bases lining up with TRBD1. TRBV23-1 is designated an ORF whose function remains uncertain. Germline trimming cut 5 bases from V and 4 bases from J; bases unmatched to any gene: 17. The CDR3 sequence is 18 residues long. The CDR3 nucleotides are TGCGCCAGCAGTTCGGGGGTACAGGGGGCCGTCGGTGGCTATGGCTACACCTTC. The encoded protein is CASSSGVQGAVGGYGYTF.

CDR3 region: CSGLRGNEQFF. The CDR3, as DNA: TGCAGTGGGTTGCGGGGGAATGAGCAGTTCTTC. The chain recombines TRBV20-1 with TRBJ2-1; 7 nucleotides line up with TRBD2. CDR3 length: 11 residues. Germline V gene data show CDR1 as DFQATT and CDR2 as SNEGSKA (reference sequence). Unmatched junction bases numbered 4, after V lost 7 bases and J lost 7 bases.

The CDR3 is CASSEWGGGRGTGELFF. Here the CDR3 DNA reads TGTGCCAGCAGCGAATGGGGAGGCGGGAGAGGAACCGGGGAGCTGTTTTTT. This sequence joins TRBV3-1 (or the pseudogene TRBV3-2) and TRBJ2-2; 7 nucleotides match TRBD2. The CDR3 is 17 amino acids. V shed 5 bases and J 5 bases; nucleotides not matched to a gene: 14. Per the germline V gene, CDR1 is LGHDT and CDR2 is YNNKEL (reference sequence).

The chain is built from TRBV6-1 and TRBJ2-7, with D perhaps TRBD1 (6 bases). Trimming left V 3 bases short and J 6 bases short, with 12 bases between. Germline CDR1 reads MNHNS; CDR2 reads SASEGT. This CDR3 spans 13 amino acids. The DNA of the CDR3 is TGTGCCAGCAGTGATTTCGTAGGGGGCGAGCAGTACTTC. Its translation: CASSDFVGGEQYF.

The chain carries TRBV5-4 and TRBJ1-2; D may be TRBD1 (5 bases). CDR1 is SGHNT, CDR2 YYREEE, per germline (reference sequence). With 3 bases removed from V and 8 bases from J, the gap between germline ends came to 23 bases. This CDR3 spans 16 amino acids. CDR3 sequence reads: CASSSTRGPLARGYTF. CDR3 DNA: TGTGCCAGCAGCTCGACAAGGGGCCCACTGGCGCGGGGCTACACCTTC.

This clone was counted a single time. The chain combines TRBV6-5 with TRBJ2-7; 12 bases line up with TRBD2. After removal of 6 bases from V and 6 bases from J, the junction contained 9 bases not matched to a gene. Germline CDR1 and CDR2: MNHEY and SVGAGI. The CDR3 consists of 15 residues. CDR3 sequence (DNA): TGTGCCAGCAGAAGACTAGCGGGAGATGTTAGCGAGCAGTACTTC. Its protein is CASRRLAGDVSEQYF.